The 8 T cell receptor beta chains reported below all come from one sample, sequenced in a study of response to subunit inactivated influenza vaccine. One entry per CDR3 protein, called by TCRdb with MiXCR from the RT-PCR reads. The data contain about 650,000 distinct CDR3 sequences, 13% to 15% of them singletons. Sequences were derived from PBMCs from blood, sampled 14 days before vaccination. The receptors here all came from a man aged 45-65 years who received an inactivated influenza vaccine.

The genes are TRBV27 and TRBJ2-7, with 10 nucleotides matching TRBD2. V shed 6 bases, J shed 2 bases, and the junction held 4 bases outside the gene matches. This CDR3 contains 14 residues. CDR1 and CDR2 from the germline V gene are MNHEY and SMNVEV (reference sequence). The CDR3 reads CASRGTSAPYEQYF. CDR3 DNA: TGTGCCAGCAGAGGGACTAGCGCACCCTACGAGCAGTACTTC.

The rearrangement uses TRBV20-1 and TRBJ2-1; 7 bases match TRBD2. This CDR3 spans 16 amino acids. J gave up 4 bases and V 3 bases, and 12 bases lay outside the gene matches. CDR1 and CDR2 from the germline V gene are DFQATT and SNEGSKA (reference sequence). CDR3 in amino acids: CSARRLAASQYNEQFF. For the CDR3, the DNA is TGCAGTGCTAGGCGGCTAGCGGCTTCGCAATACAATGAGCAGTTCTTC.

At least ten counts were recorded for this clonotype. The chain has TRBV12-3 or TRBV12-4 and TRBJ2-5; D unresolved. The CDR3 is 11 residues long. Between the trimmed V and J ends, which lost 1 base and 7 bases, there was a span of 4 bases. The CDR3 protein is CASSLGRTQYF. CDR3 coding DNA: TGTGCCAGCAGTTTAGGGAGGACCCAGTACTTC.

The CDR3 DNA is TGTGCCAGCAGCGCTCCGGGACTAGCGGGTACCAATGAGCAGTTCTTC. The encoded protein is CASSAPGLAGTNEQFF. The chain couples TRBV5-6 to TRBJ2-1; 12 bases agree with TRBD2. V gave up 4 bases and J gave up 6 bases; unmatched junction bases: 8. Germline V gene data show CDR1 as SGHDT and CDR2 as YYEEEE. The CDR3 sequence is 16 residues long.

This clonotype has only a few counts. V gene TRBV5-1 combines with J gene TRBJ2-3; a possible D gene is TRBD2 (6 bases). CDR3 length: 15 amino acids. Germline V gives CDR1 SGHRS, CDR2 YFSETQ. Trimming took off 4 bases at V and 0 bases at J, with 12 bases between the two ends. CDR3 in amino acids: CASSLGGDSTDTQYF. The CDR3 nucleotides are TGCGCCAGCAGCCTGGGGGGTGACAGCACAGATACGCAGTATTTT.

This clonotype has only a few counts. This rearrangement joins TRBV30 to TRBJ1-1, with 7 bases that match TRBD1. The CDR3 covers 14 residues. The germline CDR1 and CDR2 sequences are GTSNPN and SVGIG (reference sequence). J lost 4 bases, V lost 1 base, and 6 bases had no gene match. Written as DNA, the CDR3 is TGTGCCTGGAGTGGCTACAGGGGAATCACTGAAGCTTTCTTT. It is translated as CAWSGYRGITEAFF.

The genes are TRBV28 and TRBJ1-5; 8 bases map to TRBD1. Germline loops: CDR1 MDHEN, CDR2 SYDVKM. V lost 7 bases and J lost 6; bases outside the gene matches: 2. This CDR3 is 12 amino acids long. CDR3 region: CASTRGPQPQHF. Here the CDR3 DNA reads TGTGCCAGCACCAGGGGGCCTCAGCCCCAGCATTTT.

This clonotype showed up many times. The chain links TRBV28 to TRBJ1-2; D perhaps matches TRBD1 (5 bases). V was pared by 9 bases and J by 0 bases, with 20 bases between. Germline assignment: CDR1 MDHEN and CDR2 SYDVKM. The CDR3 contains 16 residues. Here the CDR3 reads CASCQGWLGSNYGYTF. Written as DNA, the CDR3 is TGTGCCAGTTGTCAGGGCTGGTTGGGTTCTAACTATGGCTACACCTTC.